The rows below give T cell receptor beta chains drawn from one sample of a study of shared clonotypes between healthy human individuals. Profiling relied on immunoSEQ multiplex PCR, and the TCRdb table lists in-frame clones only, not all of them. Counted here are more than 400,000 clones, approximately 95% occurring once; the ten biggest clones make up about 0.067%. The sample consisted of naive CD4+ T cells sorted from blood. Every receptor here comes from a woman aged 25 to 39 in good health. Both conserved end residues are part of each CDR3. D genes are given only for firm matches. Clone size, where shown, is once, few, many, or a class for clones that have expanded.

CDR3nt	CDR3aa	d_gene	j_gene	v_gene	abundance
TGTGCCAGCAGTAGGACTACCTTCCAAGAGACCCAGTACTTC	CASSRTTFQETQYF	-	TRBJ2-5	TRBV27	-
TGTGCCAGCAGCCGCCTAGCGGGCCAAGAGACCCAGTACTTC	CASSRLAGQETQYF	TRBD2	TRBJ2-5	TRBV27	-
TGTGCCAGCACAATCGGGCAAACCAATCAGCCCCAGCATTTT	CASTIGQTNQPQHF	-	TRBJ1-5	TRBV2	-
TGTGCCAGTAGTATACTGGACAATAGCAATCAGCCCCAGCATTTT	CASSILDNSNQPQHF	-	TRBJ1-5	TRBV19	-
TGTGCCAGCAGCTTAGTTGGGATTGGGGAGACCCAGTACTTC	CASSLVGIGETQYF	-	TRBJ2-5	TRBV7-2	-
TGTGCCAGCAGGCTTCTAGCGGGAGAGCGGGAGACCCAGTACTTC	CASRLLAGERETQYF	TRBD2	TRBJ2-5	TRBV5-6	-
TGCAGCGTGTCAGGGGCAGATACGCAGTATTTT	CSVSGADTQYF	-	TRBJ2-3	TRBV29-1	-
TGTGCCAGCACCTCGGGTGGGGTTTTGAGGGCCCAGTGGGAGACCCAGTACTTC	CASTSGGVLRAQWETQYF	-	TRBJ2-5	TRBV7-2	-
TGTGCCAGTAGCCAAATGACAGGCCCCTACGAGCAGTACTTC	CASSQMTGPYEQYF	-	TRBJ2-7	TRBV19	-
TGTGCCAGCAGCTTTAGGGCAGGGGAGGCCGGGGAGCTGTTTTTT	CASSFRAGEAGELFF	-	TRBJ2-2	TRBV7-2	-
TGTGCCAGCAGCTTTGGTTTCTCCTACGAGCAGTACTTC	CASSFGFSYEQYF	-	TRBJ2-7	TRBV7-9	-
TGTGCCAGCAGCGTAGGGGTCGCGGAAGGAGGAAACACCATATATTTT	CASSVGVAEGGNTIYF	-	TRBJ1-3	TRBV9	-
TGTGCCAGCAGCTTAACTGGATGGGGGAGGGAAGAACTGGACAATGAGCAGTTCTTC	CASSLTGWGREELDNEQFF	TRBD2	TRBJ2-1	TRBV11-3	-
TGCGCCAGCAGCGGGGGACAGAGCACAGATACGCAGTATTTT	CASSGGQSTDTQYF	TRBD1	TRBJ2-3	TRBV5-1	few
TGTGCCAGCAGCCCGGGAGCGCTTTACCGGGGGACCCAGTACTTC	CASSPGALYRGTQYF	-	TRBJ2-5	TRBV27	-
TGTGCCAGCAGGCTCGGGACTCCCAATGAGCAGTTCTTC	CASRLGTPNEQFF	-	TRBJ2-1	TRBV6-6	-
TGTGCCAGCAGCTTTCATGTGGGGGACAGGGTTTCCTACGAGCAGTACTTC	CASSFHVGDRVSYEQYF	TRBD1	TRBJ2-7	TRBV7-9	-
TGTGCCATCAGTGAGACCAACGGATATGAGGAAAAACTGTTTTTT	CAISETNGYEEKLFF	-	TRBJ1-4	TRBV10-3	once
TGCGCCAGCAGCGACCAAGCTTGGCGGGACAGAACCGGGGAGCTGTTTTTT	CASSDQAWRDRTGELFF	-	TRBJ2-2	TRBV5-1	-
TGCGCCAGCAGCCCTAGGGCGGGAGAGTCCTACGAGCAGTACTTC	CASSPRAGESYEQYF	TRBD2	TRBJ2-7	TRBV5-1	-
TGTGCCAGCAGTTCCGGTGGGGCCAAAAACATTCAGTACTTC	CASSSGGAKNIQYF	-	TRBJ2-4	TRBV28	-
TGTGCCAGCAGCAAGAACCCCGGGACAGGGTCCTACGAGCAGTACTTC	CASSKNPGTGSYEQYF	TRBD1	TRBJ2-7	TRBV11-2	-
TGTGCCAGCAGTCCCTCTTTGTCGGGCTCTGGGGCCAACGTCCTGACTTTC	CASSPSLSGSGANVLTF	-	TRBJ2-6	TRBV28	-
TGTGCCAGAAGCTTGGGCTTCAGGGAATGCGGCAATCAGCCCCAGCATTTT	CARSLGFRECGNQPQHF	-	TRBJ1-5	TRBV5-3	-
TGTGCCAGCAGCAAGTGTGGAGCGACTCCCCATGGGGATACGCAGTATTTT	CASSKCGATPHGDTQYF	-	TRBJ2-3	TRBV21-1	-
TGTGCCAGCACGAAGCCGGGACAAGCCGCCAATGAGCAGTTCTTC	CASTKPGQAANEQFF	-	TRBJ2-1	TRBV6-6	-
TGTGCCAGCAGTTTTAACAGGGGGTCCTATGGCTACACCTTC	CASSFNRGSYGYTF	TRBD1	TRBJ1-2	TRBV6-5	-
TGTGCCAGCAGTTCCGCCGGGGAGGGGCTCTATGGCTACACCTTC	CASSSAGEGLYGYTF	-	TRBJ1-2	TRBV27	once
TGTGCCAGCAGGTCAGGGGGTCATGGCTACACCTTC	CASRSGGHGYTF	TRBD1	TRBJ1-2	TRBV2	-
TGTGCCGCGGGAGCACGCGTCAACACCGGGGAGCTGTTTTTT	CAAGARVNTGELFF	TRBD2	TRBJ2-2	TRBV7-8	-
TGTGCCAGCAGGCAGGACAGGGTCTCCACTGAAGCTTTCTTT	CASRQDRVSTEAFF	TRBD1	TRBJ1-1	TRBV7-3	-
TGCGCCAGCAGCTTGGGTCCGGGGTCAAACACTGAAGCTTTCTTT	CASSLGPGSNTEAFF	-	TRBJ1-1	TRBV5-1	-
TGCAGCGTAGTACGACAGGTCGGCACAGATACGCAGTATTTT	CSVVRQVGTDTQYF	-	TRBJ2-3	TRBV29-1	-
TGTGCCAGCAGTGTGGCGGGGCATGAAAAACTGTTTTTT	CASSVAGHEKLFF	-	TRBJ1-4	TRBV2	-